Below, one T cell receptor beta chain is given with its context. The antigen is unknown. This sample is drawn from a study of cytomegalovirus exposure and HLA in healthy donors. The V and J ends lost 6 bases and 4 bases respectively, with 15 bases between them. Germline V gives CDR1 MNHNS, CDR2 SASEGT. The CDR3 loop spans 15 amino acids. Use of 60 Vbeta and 13 Jbeta primers characterized the PCR. Libraries were prepared by immunoSEQ multiplex PCR; TCRdb keeps only in-frame clonotypes and omits some of them. The sample lists roughly 140,000 clones; just under 65% were seen once. General study results and limits: Earlier results showed most TCR beta V segments being productive about 87% or about 30% of the time. Apart from CMV serostatus, no immune exposure information was available.

Sequencing input: PBMCs. V usage is TRBV6-1 and J usage is TRBJ1-4; D remains unclear. The sequence derives from a woman aged 55-70 years in good health and CMV-seropositive. The CDR3 reads CASSIQDGDNEKLFF. DNA for the CDR3: TGTGCCAGCAGCATTCAAGACGGAGATAATGAAAAACTGTTTTTT.